These 15 T cell receptor beta chains share one sample of origin, sequenced in a study of blood T cell repertoires in COVID-19. The repertoire was sequenced with immunoSEQ multiplex PCR; TCRdb's copy has only in-frame clones and lacks some. The data show 300,000 or so clones, around 86% seen once. The sample was PBMCs or T cells enriched from blood (not recorded which). The origin of the receptors is a woman aged 18-35 years who had recovered from COVID-19.

V gene TRBV7-6 combines with J gene TRBJ2-1; TRBD2 is a possible D gene (6 bases). There are 16 residues in the CDR3. Trimming removed 5 bases at V and 6 bases at J, with 20 bases between. Looked up from germline, CDR1 is SGHVS and CDR2 is FNYEAQ. CDR3 sequence (DNA): TGTGCCAGCAGCAAGGGACTCCCCGAACGAGGCAATGAGCAGTTCTTC. This codes for CASSKGLPERGNEQFF. The variable domain in full, completed from reference TRBV7-6 and TRBJ2-1, reads GAGVSQSPRYKVTKRGQDVALRCDPISGHVSLYWYRQALGQGPEFLTYFNYEAQQDKSGLPNDRFSAERPEGSISTLTIQRTEQRDSAMYRCASSKGLPERGNEQFFGPGTRLTVL.

V usage is TRBV6-4 and J usage is TRBJ2-7, with a possible D match to TRBD1 (5 bases). V was shortened by 6 bases and J by 0 bases, with 12 bases between the two germline ends. This CDR3 is 14 amino acids long. Germline V gene sequence: CDR1 MRHNA, CDR2 SNTAGT. CDR3 nucleotide sequence: TGTGCCAGCAGACTACAGGTGAACTCCTACGAGCAGTACTTC. It is translated as CASRLQVNSYEQYF.

The rearrangement joins TRBV7-8 to TRBJ2-1; perhaps TRBD1 as D (6 bases). CDR1 and CDR2 (germline): SGHVS, FQNEAQ. The CDR3 sequence is 13 residues long. Between the trimmed V and J ends, which lost 1 base and 10 bases, there was a span of 11 bases. CDR3 loop: CASSLGNDREQFF. The CDR3 bases are TGTGCCAGCAGCTTAGGGAATGACAGGGAGCAGTTCTTC. The complete variable domain, with remaining parts taken from reference TRBV7-8 and TRBJ2-1, reads GAGVSQSPRYKVAKRGQDVALRCDPISGHVSLFWYQQALGQGPEFLTYFQNEAQLDKSGLPSDRFFAERPEGSVSTLKIQRTQQEDSAVYLCASSLGNDREQFFGPGTRLTVL.

The genes are TRBV11-2 and TRBJ1-6, with D uncertain. In germline, CDR1 is SGHAT, CDR2 FQNNGV. The V end was cut by 0 bases, the J end by 11 bases, with 14 bases between. This CDR3 contains 15 residues. CDR3 bases: TGTGCCAGCAGCTTAGAATCCGGGATCGGGGCACCCCTCCACTTT. Translation gives CASSLESGIGAPLHF.

The V and J genes are TRBV28 and TRBJ2-7, with D tentatively TRBD1 (5 bases). The CDR3 has 15 amino acids. Per germline, CDR1 MDHEN and CDR2 SYDVKM. V was shortened by 6 bases and J by 3 bases, with 18 bases between the two germline ends. The CDR3 loop reads CASRGKGERGYEQYF. CDR3 bases: TGTGCCAGCAGGGGAAAAGGTGAAAGGGGCTACGAGCAGTACTTC.

The chain has TRBV11-2 and TRBJ2-7; D not resolved. Trimming left V 2 bases short and J 1 base short, with 12 bases between. CDR1 SGHAT and CDR2 FQNNGV come from the germline V gene. The CDR3 runs 15 residues. CDR3 sequence (DNA): TGTGCCAGCAGCTTACTAGGCGCGGAGTCCTACGAGCAGTACTTC. This sequence encodes CASSLLGAESYEQYF.

This chain uses TRBV11-1 with TRBJ1-1; 8 nucleotides match TRBD1. This CDR3 region has 16 residues. J lost 7 bases, V lost 0 bases, and 10 bases had no gene match. From germline, CDR1 is SGHAT and CDR2 FQDESV (reference sequence). As DNA, the CDR3 is TGTGCCAGCAGCTTAGCGGAGACAGGGGCGAATCTTGAAGCTTTCTTT. Translation gives CASSLAETGANLEAFF.

This chain connects TRBV3-1 (or the pseudogene TRBV3-2) to TRBJ1-5, with 7 bases aligning to TRBD1. Unmatched junction bases numbered 6, after V lost 5 bases and J lost 2 bases. The CDR3 covers 15 residues. CDR1 is LGHDT and CDR2 is YNNKEL in the germline V gene (reference sequence). The CDR3 is CASSSGGMGNQPQHF. The CDR3 region has the DNA TGTGCCAGCAGCTCAGGGGGTATGGGCAATCAGCCCCAGCATTTT.

This clone is medium-sized (0.01 to 0.1%). The V call is TRBV19, the J call TRBJ2-1; the match to TRBD1 covers 9 bases. Losses at the gene ends were 6 bases for V and 6 bases for J; bases not matched to a gene: 6. Per germline, CDR1 LNHDA and CDR2 SQIVND (reference sequence). This CDR3 spans 14 amino acids. The CDR3, as DNA: TGTGCCAGTAGACCGACAGGGGGTGGCAATGAGCAGTTCTTC. Its translation: CASRPTGGGNEQFF.

The genes are TRBV5-1 and TRBJ1-4; tentative D call: TRBD1 (6 bases). Trimming took 0 bases from V and 8 from J, leaving 11 bases between them. CDR1 is SGHRS and CDR2 is YFSETQ in the germline V gene. This CDR3 comprises 14 residues. The CDR3 nucleotides read TGCGCCAGCAGCTTGGAACCTACAGGGGAAAAACTGTTTTTT. It specifies CASSLEPTGEKLFF.

The chain recombines TRBV12-3 or TRBV12-4 with TRBJ1-2; possible D gene TRBD1, 6 bases. This CDR3 contains 13 residues. V lost 7 bases and J 2 bases, leaving 11 bases between the germline ends. In nucleotides, the CDR3 is TGTGCCAGCAAGACGGACAGCAACTATGGCTACACCTTC. It specifies CASKTDSNYGYTF.

V gene TRBV5-5 combines with J gene TRBJ2-3, with 9 bases aligning to TRBD1. Germline assignment: CDR1 SGHKS and CDR2 YYEKEE (reference sequence). This CDR3 is built from 14 residues. Trimming at V came to 5 bases and at J to 0 bases, leaving 1 base not matched to a gene. In DNA, the CDR3 is TGTGCCAGCAGTACAGGGGGCAGCACAGATACGCAGTATTTT. Protein: CASSTGGSTDTQYF.

The gene calls are TRBV18 and TRBJ1-2; D possibly corresponds to TRBD1 (6 bases). This CDR3 comprises 13 residues. Looked up from germline, CDR1 is KGHSH and CDR2 is LQKENI. The germline V and J ends were trimmed by 6 bases and 1 base, with 9 bases remaining between them. The CDR3 bases are TGTGCCAGCTCTCAGGACAGTAACTATGGCTACACCTTC. As protein: CASSQDSNYGYTF.

This clone was counted only a few times. This chain uses TRBV6-5 with TRBJ2-7, with 9 bases that match TRBD1. The CDR3 totals 15 residues. Germline V gene data show CDR1 as MNHEY and CDR2 as SVGAGI. V was clipped by 0 bases and J by 2 bases; unmatched bases: 2. The CDR3 DNA reads as TGTGCCAGCAGTTACTCTGGGACAGGGACCTACGAGCAGTACTTC. It yields the protein CASSYSGTGTYEQYF.

This sequence joins TRBV5-1 and TRBJ2-7; 7 bases agree with TRBD1. CDR1 and CDR2 (germline): SGHRS, YFSETQ. There are 15 residues in the CDR3. The junction had 9 bases not matched to a gene; V was cut back by 4 bases and J by 2 bases. The CDR3 here is CASSILTGFTYEQYF. As DNA, the CDR3 is TGCGCCAGCAGCATCTTGACAGGGTTCACCTACGAGCAGTACTTC. The full variable domain, rest sourced from reference TRBV5-1 and TRBJ2-7, is KAGVTQTPRYLIKTRGQQVTLSCSPISGHRSVSWYQQTPGQGLQFLFEYFSETQRNKGNFPGRFSGRQFSNSRSEMNVSTLELGDSALYLCASSILTGFTYEQYFGPGTRLTVT.